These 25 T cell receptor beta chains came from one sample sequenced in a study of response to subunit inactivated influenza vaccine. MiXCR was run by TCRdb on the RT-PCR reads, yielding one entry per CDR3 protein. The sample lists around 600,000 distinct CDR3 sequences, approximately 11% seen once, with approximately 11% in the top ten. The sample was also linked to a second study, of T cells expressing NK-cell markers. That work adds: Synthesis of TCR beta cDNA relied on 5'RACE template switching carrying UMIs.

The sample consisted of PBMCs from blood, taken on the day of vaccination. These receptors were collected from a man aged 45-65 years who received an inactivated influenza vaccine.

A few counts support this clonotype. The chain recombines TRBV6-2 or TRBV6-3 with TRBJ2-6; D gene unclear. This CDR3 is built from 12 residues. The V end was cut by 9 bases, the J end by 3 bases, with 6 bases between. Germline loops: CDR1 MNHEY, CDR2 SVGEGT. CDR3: CASAYGANVLTF. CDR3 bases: TGTGCCAGTGCTTATGGGGCCAACGTCCTGACTTTC.

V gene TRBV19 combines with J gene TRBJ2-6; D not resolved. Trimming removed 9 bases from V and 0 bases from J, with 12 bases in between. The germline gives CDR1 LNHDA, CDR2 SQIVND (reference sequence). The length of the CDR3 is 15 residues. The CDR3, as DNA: TGTGCCAGCGGGCTGCGGCTCTCTGGGGCCAACGTCCTGACTTTC. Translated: CASGLRLSGANVLTF.

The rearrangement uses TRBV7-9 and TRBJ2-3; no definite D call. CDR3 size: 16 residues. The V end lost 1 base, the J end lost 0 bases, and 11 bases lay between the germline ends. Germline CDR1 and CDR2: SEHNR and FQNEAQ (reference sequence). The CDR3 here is CASSLGTTTSTDTQYF. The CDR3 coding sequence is TGTGCCAGCAGCTTAGGTACTACGACTAGCACAGATACGCAGTATTTT.

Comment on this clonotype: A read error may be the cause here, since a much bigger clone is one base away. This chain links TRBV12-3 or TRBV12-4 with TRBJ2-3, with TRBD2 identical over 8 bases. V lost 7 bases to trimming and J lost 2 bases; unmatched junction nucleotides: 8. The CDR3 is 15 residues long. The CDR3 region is CASTRSGANTDTQYF. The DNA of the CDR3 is TGTGCCAGCACCCGTAGCGGGGCGAACACAGATACGCAGTATTTT.

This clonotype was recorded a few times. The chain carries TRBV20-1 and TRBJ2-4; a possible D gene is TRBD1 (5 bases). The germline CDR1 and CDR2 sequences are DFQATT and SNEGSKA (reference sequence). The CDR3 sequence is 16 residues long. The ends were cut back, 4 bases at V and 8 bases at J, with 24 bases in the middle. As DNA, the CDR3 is TGCAGTGCTACCTCGGTGGTTCGAGCCAGGGAAGACATTCAGTACTTC. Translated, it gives CSATSVVRAREDIQYF.

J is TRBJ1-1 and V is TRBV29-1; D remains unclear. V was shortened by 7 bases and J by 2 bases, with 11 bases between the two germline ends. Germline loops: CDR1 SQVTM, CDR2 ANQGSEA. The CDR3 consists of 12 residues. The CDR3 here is CSAAYSNTEAFF. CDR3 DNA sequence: TGCAGCGCTGCATACAGCAACACTGAAGCTTTCTTT.

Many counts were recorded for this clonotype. The CDR3 sequence: CASRLDRGRTEAFF. The CDR3 coding sequence is TGTGCCAGCAGACTGGACAGGGGGCGAACTGAAGCTTTCTTT. This chain joins TRBV12-3 or TRBV12-4 and TRBJ1-1, with 11 bases aligning to TRBD1. This CDR3 is built from 14 residues. With V trimmed by 6 bases and J by 5 bases, 5 bases remained unmatched.

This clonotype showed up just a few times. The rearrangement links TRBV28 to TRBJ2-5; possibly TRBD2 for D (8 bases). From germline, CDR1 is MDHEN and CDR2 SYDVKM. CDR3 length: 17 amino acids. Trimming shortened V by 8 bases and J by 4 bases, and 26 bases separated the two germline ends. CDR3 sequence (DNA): TGTGCCAGCGGACAGGAGTCAAGAGTAGCGGGGACAGAGACCCAGTACTTC. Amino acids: CASGQESRVAGTETQYF.

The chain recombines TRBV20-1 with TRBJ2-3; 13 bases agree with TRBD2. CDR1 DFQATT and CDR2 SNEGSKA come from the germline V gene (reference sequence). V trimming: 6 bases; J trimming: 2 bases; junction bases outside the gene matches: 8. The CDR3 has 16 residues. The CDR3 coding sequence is TGCAGTGCCAAAGGACTAGCGGGAGTTCACACAGATACGCAGTATTTT. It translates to CSAKGLAGVHTDTQYF.

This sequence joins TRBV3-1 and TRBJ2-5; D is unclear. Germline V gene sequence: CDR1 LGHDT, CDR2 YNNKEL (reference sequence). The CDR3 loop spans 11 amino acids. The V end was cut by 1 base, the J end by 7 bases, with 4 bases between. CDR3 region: CASSQVATQYF. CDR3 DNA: TGTGCCAGCAGCCAAGTGGCGACCCAGTACTTC.

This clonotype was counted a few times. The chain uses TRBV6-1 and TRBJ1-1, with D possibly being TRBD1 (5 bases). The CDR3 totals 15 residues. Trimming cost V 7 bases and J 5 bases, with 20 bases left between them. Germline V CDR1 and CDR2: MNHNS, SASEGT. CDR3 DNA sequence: TGTGCCAGCACCTTGAACCAGGGATTCGGAACTGAAGCTTTCTTT. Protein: CASTLNQGFGTEAFF.

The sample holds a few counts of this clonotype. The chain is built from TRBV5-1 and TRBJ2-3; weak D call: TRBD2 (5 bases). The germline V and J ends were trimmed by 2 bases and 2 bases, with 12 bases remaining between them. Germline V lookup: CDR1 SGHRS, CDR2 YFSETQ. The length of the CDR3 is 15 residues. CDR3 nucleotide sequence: TGCGCCAGCAGCTTCCAGCGGCCCTACACAGATACGCAGTATTTT. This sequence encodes CASSFQRPYTDTQYF.

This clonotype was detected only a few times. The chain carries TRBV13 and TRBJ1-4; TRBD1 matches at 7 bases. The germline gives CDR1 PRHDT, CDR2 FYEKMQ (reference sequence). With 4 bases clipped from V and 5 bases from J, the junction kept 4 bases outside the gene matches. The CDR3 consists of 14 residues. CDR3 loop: CASSSTGNNEKLFF. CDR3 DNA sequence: TGTGCCAGCAGCTCGACAGGGAACAATGAAAAACTGTTTTTT.

CDR3 sequence reads: CASSLRSTSGGQETQYF. The CDR3 coding sequence is TGTGCCAGCAGCTTAAGGTCCACTAGCGGGGGCCAGGAGACCCAGTACTTC. The chain links TRBV7-6 to TRBJ2-5; the match to TRBD2 covers 11 bases. Germline CDR1 reads SGHVS; CDR2 reads FNYEAQ. The CDR3 is 17 residues long. The J segment lost 5 bases and the V segment lost 2 bases, leaving 10 bases of the junction unmatched.

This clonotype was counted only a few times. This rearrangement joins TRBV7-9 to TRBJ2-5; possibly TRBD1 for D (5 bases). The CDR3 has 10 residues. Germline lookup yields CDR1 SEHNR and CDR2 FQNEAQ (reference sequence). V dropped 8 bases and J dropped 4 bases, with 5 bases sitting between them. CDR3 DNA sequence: TGTGCCAGCCAGGGAGAGACCCAGTACTTC. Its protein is CASQGETQYF.

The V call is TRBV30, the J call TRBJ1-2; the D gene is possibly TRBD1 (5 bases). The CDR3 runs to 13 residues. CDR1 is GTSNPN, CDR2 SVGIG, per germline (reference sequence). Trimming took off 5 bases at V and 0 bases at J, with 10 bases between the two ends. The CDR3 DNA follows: TGTGCCTGGGTCGTGGGGGCTAACTATGGCTACACCTTC. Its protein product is CAWVVGANYGYTF.

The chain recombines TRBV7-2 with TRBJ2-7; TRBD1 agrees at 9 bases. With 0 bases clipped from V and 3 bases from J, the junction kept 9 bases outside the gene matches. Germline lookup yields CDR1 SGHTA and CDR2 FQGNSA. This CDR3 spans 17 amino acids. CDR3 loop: CASSLAAVGQGGYEQYF. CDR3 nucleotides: TGTGCCAGCAGCTTAGCGGCGGTGGGACAGGGTGGCTACGAGCAGTACTTC.

This CDR3 reads CASSQARSSTDTQYF. CDR3 nucleotides: TGTGCCAGCAGCCAAGCACGGTCTAGCACAGATACGCAGTATTTT. The rearrangement joins TRBV3-1 to TRBJ2-3; D gene uncertain. Germline V lookup: CDR1 LGHDT, CDR2 YNNKEL (reference sequence). V was shortened by 1 base and J by 0 bases, with 8 bases between the two germline ends. The CDR3 extends over 15 amino acids.

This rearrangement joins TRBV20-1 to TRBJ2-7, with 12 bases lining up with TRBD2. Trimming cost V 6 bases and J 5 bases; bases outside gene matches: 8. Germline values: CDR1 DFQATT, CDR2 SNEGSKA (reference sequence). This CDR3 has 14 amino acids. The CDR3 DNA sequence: TGCAGTGCCGACCTAGCGGGAGGGCCGAACGAGCAGTACTTC. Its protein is CSADLAGGPNEQYF.

The CDR3 sequence: CASSPGVVAGGQETQYF. CDR3 in DNA: TGCGCCAGCAGCCCTGGAGTGGTCGCAGGGGGCCAAGAGACCCAGTACTTC. The chain is built from TRBV5-1 and TRBJ2-5, with 7 bases fitting TRBD1. There are 17 residues in the CDR3. The J segment lost 1 base and the V segment lost 4 bases, leaving 13 bases of the junction unmatched. Germline values: CDR1 SGHRS, CDR2 YFSETQ.

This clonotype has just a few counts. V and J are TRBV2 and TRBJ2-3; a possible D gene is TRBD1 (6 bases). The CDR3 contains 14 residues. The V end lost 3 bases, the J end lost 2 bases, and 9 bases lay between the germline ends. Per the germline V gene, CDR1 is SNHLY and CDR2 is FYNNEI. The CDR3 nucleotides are TGTGCCAGCAGTGAGCAGGGGCACACAGATACGCAGTATTTT. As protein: CASSEQGHTDTQYF. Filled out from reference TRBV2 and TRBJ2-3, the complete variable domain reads EPEVTQTPSHQVTQMGQEVILRCVPISNHLYFYWYRQILGQKVEFLVSFYNNEISEKSEIFDDQFSVERPDGSNFTLKIRSTKLEDSAMYFCASSEQGHTDTQYFGPGTRLTVL.

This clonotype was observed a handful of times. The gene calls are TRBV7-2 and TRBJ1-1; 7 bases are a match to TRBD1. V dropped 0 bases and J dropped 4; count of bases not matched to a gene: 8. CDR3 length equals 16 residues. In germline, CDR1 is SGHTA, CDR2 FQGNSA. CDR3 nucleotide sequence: TGTGCCAGCAGCTTAGCGTCGGGCAGGGGGTTCACTGAAGCTTTCTTT. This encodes CASSLASGRGFTEAFF.

CDR3 DNA: TGCAGCGTAGCAAAACGGACGGTGAACACTGAAGCTTTCTTT. Translating it yields CSVAKRTVNTEAFF. This chain joins TRBV29-1 and TRBJ1-1; D not resolved. This CDR3 has 14 residues. Germline V gene lookup returns CDR1 SQVTM and CDR2 ANQGSEA. V was clipped by 6 bases and J by 0 bases, with 14 bases between them.

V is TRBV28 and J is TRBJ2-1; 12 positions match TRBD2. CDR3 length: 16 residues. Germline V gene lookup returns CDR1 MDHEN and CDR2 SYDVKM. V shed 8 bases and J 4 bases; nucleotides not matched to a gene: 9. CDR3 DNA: TGTGCCAGCTCTGCTAGCGGGAGGGCAACATACAATGAGCAGTTCTTC. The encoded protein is CASSASGRATYNEQFF.

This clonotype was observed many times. CDR3 in amino acids: CASSEGGGTDTQYF. The CDR3 DNA reads as TGTGCCAGCAGCGAGGGGGGCGGTACAGATACGCAGTATTTT. This chain connects TRBV9 to TRBJ2-3; D may be TRBD1 or TRBD2 (6 bases each). The V gene's germline CDR1 is SGDLS and CDR2 YYNGEE. V lost 3 bases to trimming and J lost 3 bases, with 11 bases between them. The CDR3 is 14 residues long.